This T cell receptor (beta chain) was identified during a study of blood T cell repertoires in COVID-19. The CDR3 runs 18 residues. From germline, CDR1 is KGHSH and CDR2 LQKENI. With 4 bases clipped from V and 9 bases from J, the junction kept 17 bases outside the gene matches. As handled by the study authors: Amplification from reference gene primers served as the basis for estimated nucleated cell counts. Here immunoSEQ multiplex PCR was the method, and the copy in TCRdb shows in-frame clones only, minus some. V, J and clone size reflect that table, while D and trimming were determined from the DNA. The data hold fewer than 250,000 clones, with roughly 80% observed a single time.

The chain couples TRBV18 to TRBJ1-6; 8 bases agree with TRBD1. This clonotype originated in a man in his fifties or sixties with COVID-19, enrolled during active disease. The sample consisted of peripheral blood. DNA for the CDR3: TGTGCCAGCTCACTGGTCCGAGGGGGCGGACAGGGTATTTCACCCCTCCACTTT. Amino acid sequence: CASSLVRGGGQGISPLHF.